Presented here are 9 T cell receptor beta chains from one specimen sequenced in a study of T cell responses to AZD1222 COVID-19 vaccine. Sequenced by immunoSEQ multiplex PCR; TCRdb stores in-frame clones only, minus some. The sample lists about 85,000 clones, approximately 87% occurring once. The material sequenced was peripheral blood, taken on day 0 of AZD1222 vaccination. These receptors originate from an adult in good health.

The chain combines TRBV25-1 with TRBJ2-3, with TRBD1 as a possible D gene (5 bases). The germline V gene encodes CDR1 MGHDK and CDR2 SYGVNS. The V end lost 6 bases, the J end lost 1 base, and 8 bases lay between the germline ends. The CDR3 is made up of 13 amino acids. The CDR3 coding sequence is TGTGCCAGCAGCAGGGCCGGCACAGATACGCAGTATTTT. It is translated as CASSRAGTDTQYF. Together with reference TRBV25-1 and TRBJ2-3, the CDR3 gives the full variable domain: EADIYQTPRYLVIGTGKKITLECSQTMGHDKMYWYQQDPGMELHLIHYSYGVNSTEKGDLSSESTVSRIRTEHFPLTLESARPSHTSQYLCASSRAGTDTQYFGPGTRLTVL.

This chain joins TRBV3-1 (or the pseudogene TRBV3-2) and TRBJ1-6; maybe TRBD1 (5 bases). The CDR3 covers 12 residues. The germline V gene encodes CDR1 LGHDT and CDR2 YNNKEL (reference sequence). Deletions cut 1 base from V and 16 bases from J, with 11 bases between. CDR3 DNA: TGTGCCAGCAGCCAAGGCCTGGGGGGGCTCCACTTT. Residues: CASSQGLGGLHF.

The CDR3 bases are TGTGCCAGTAGTTTGGGACAGGGCACTAACTATGGCTACACCTTC. Translation gives CASSLGQGTNYGYTF. The chain couples TRBV19 to TRBJ1-2; TRBD1 matches at 9 bases. In germline, CDR1 is LNHDA, CDR2 SQIVND (reference sequence). Trimming removed 5 bases from V and 0 bases from J; junction bases left unmatched: 4. The CDR3 is 15 amino acids.

The CDR3 sequence is CASSLDWGQPQHF. The CDR3 nucleotides are TGTGCCAGCAGTTTAGATTGGGGTCAGCCCCAGCATTTT. The chain uses TRBV12-3 or TRBV12-4 and TRBJ1-5; D gene ambiguous. This CDR3 contains 13 residues. V lost 1 base and J lost 6, with 7 bases in between.

This chain uses TRBV7-2 with TRBJ1-1; no clear D. Trimming left V 3 bases short and J 2 bases short, with 7 bases between. CDR3 length: 13 amino acids. Looked up from germline, CDR1 is SGHTA and CDR2 is FQGNSA. The DNA of the CDR3 is TGTGCCAGCAGCTTCGGTGAAAACACTGAAGCTTTCTTT. Translation gives CASSFGENTEAFF.

The chain recombines TRBV3-1 (or the pseudogene TRBV3-2) with TRBJ1-2; no clear D. The germline gives CDR1 LGHDT, CDR2 YNNKEL (reference sequence). This CDR3 has 13 amino acids. Trimming pared 0 bases from V and 5 bases from J, leaving 7 bases between. The CDR3 here is CASSQEDLYGYTF. CDR3 sequence (DNA): TGTGCCAGCAGCCAAGAGGATTTATATGGCTACACCTTC.

CDR3: CASSTGPGSFGNTIYF. DNA for the CDR3: TGTGCCAGTAGTACAGGACCGGGTTCATTTGGAAACACCATATATTTT. V is TRBV19 and J is TRBJ1-3, with D hard to call. V gave up 4 bases and J gave up 3 bases, with 16 bases separating them. Germline V lookup: CDR1 LNHDA, CDR2 SQIVND (reference sequence). The CDR3 totals 16 residues.

This clone occurred once. The J gene is TRBJ1-5, the V gene TRBV28; D ambiguous. V was clipped by 6 bases and J by 11 bases, with 11 bases between them. In germline, CDR1 is MDHEN, CDR2 SYDVKM. The CDR3 sequence is 11 residues long. The CDR3 region is CASSRGSAQHF. CDR3 nucleotide sequence: TGTGCCAGCAGCCGAGGGTCGGCCCAGCATTTT. The whole variable domain, remainder taken from reference TRBV28 and TRBJ1-5, is DVKVTQSSRYLVKRTGEKVFLECVQDMDHENMFWYRQDPGLGLRLIYFSYDVKMKEKGDIPEGYSVSREKKERFSLILESASTNQTSMYLCASSRGSAQHFGDGTRLSIL.

The chain couples TRBV30 to TRBJ2-7, with 9 bases lining up with TRBD1. The ends lost 5 bases at V and 5 bases at J; junction bases unmatched: 13. The germline V gene encodes CDR1 GTSNPN and CDR2 SVGIG (reference sequence). CDR3 length: 15 amino acids. For the CDR3, the DNA is TGTGCCTGGGGGACCCCCGGGACAGGGCCCCACGAGCAGTACTTC. Its protein product is CAWGTPGTGPHEQYF.